The clone carrying this T cell receptor beta chain came up many times. Germline values: CDR1 LNHDA, CDR2 SQIVND (reference sequence). Trimming removed 7 bases from V and 0 bases from J, with 7 bases in between. This CDR3 has 14 residues. The record originates from a study of tumor-infiltrating lymphocytes in oesophageal squamous cell carcinoma. Via MiXCR, TCRdb re-called the PCR reads, giving one row per CDR3 protein. The sample has about 3,800 distinct CDR3 sequences; roughly 21% are singletons. The chain joins TRBV19 to TRBJ2-6; D remains ambiguous. The sequence derives from a male donor with esophageal squamous cell carcinoma. Specimen: normal esophageal tissue next to the tumor. CDR3 residues: CASIRTSGANVLTF. The DNA for the CDR3 is TGTGCCAGTATAAGGACCTCTGGGGCCAACGTCCTGACTTTC.